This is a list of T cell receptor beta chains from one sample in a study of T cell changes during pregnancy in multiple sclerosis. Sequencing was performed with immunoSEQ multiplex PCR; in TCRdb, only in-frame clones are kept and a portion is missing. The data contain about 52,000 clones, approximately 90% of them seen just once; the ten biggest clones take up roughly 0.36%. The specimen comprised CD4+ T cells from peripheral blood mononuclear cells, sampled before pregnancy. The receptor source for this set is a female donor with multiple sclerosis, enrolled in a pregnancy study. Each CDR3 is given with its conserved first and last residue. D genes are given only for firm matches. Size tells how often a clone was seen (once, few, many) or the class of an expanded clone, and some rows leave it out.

CDR3aa: CASSFSGTGTYEQYF; CDR3nt: TGTGCCAGCAGTTTCTCCGGGACAGGGACCTACGAGCAGTACTTC; abundance: NA; j_gene: TRBJ2-7; v_gene: TRBV27; d_gene: TRBD1
CDR3aa: CASSDSTGTGEKLFF; CDR3nt: TGTGCCAGCAGCGACTCGACAGGGACAGGTGAAAAACTGTTTTTT; abundance: NA; j_gene: TRBJ1-4; v_gene: TRBV5-4; d_gene: TRBD1
CDR3aa: CASSLGGSASNEQFF; CDR3nt: TGTGCCAGCAGTTTGGGAGGTAGCGCGAGTAATGAGCAGTTCTTC; abundance: NA; j_gene: TRBJ2-1; v_gene: TRBV28; d_gene: NA
CDR3aa: CASSLVVPAGTGELFF; CDR3nt: TGTGCCAGCAGCTTAGTAGTACCCGCGGGGACCGGGGAGCTGTTTTTT; abundance: NA; j_gene: TRBJ2-2; v_gene: TRBV7-6; d_gene: NA
CDR3aa: CASLAAGGYTEAFF; CDR3nt: TGTGCCAGCCTCGCGGCAGGGGGGTACACTGAAGCTTTCTTT; abundance: NA; j_gene: TRBJ1-1; v_gene: TRBV2; d_gene: TRBD1
CDR3aa: CASSLVTGTGANVLTF; CDR3nt: TGTGCCAGCAGCTTGGTGACAGGGACAGGGGCCAACGTCCTGACTTTC; abundance: NA; j_gene: TRBJ2-6; v_gene: TRBV5-4; d_gene: TRBD1
CDR3aa: CASSVEATGSNGYTF; CDR3nt: TGTGCCAGCAGCGTAGAAGCGACAGGGAGCAATGGCTACACCTTC; abundance: NA; j_gene: TRBJ1-2; v_gene: TRBV9; d_gene: TRBD1
CDR3aa: CASRVTSGSPREQFF; CDR3nt: TGTGCCAGCAGGGTGACTAGCGGGAGCCCGCGTGAGCAGTTCTTC; abundance: NA; j_gene: TRBJ2-1; v_gene: TRBV2; d_gene: TRBD2
CDR3aa: CASSFVGTGGSGELFF; CDR3nt: TGTGCCAGCAGCTTTGTTGGGACAGGGGGCAGCGGGGAGCTGTTTTTT; abundance: NA; j_gene: TRBJ2-2; v_gene: TRBV7-3; d_gene: TRBD1
CDR3aa: CASSPAGRVGQFF; CDR3nt: TGTGCCAGCAGCCCCGCCGGCAGGGTGGGGCAGTTCTTC; abundance: once; j_gene: TRBJ2-1; v_gene: TRBV7-6; d_gene: NA